The following is a T cell receptor (beta chain) sequence with its context. Its antigen is not known. A much larger clone lies a single base off, so this may be a read error. The sample originates from a study of glioma-infiltrating T cells. Study-wide findings and caveats: CDR3 overlap between tissue and blood was very small. Gliomas, especially low-grade, showed above-expected tissue-blood divergence; non-neoplastic patients showed below.

Using RNA template, CDR3s of TCR alpha and beta were amplified with iRepertoire arm-PCR. For one-step reverse transcription and amplification, about 90-450 ng of tissue mRNA or PBMC total RNA was used. One entry per CDR3 protein, called by TCRdb with MiXCR from the multiplex PCR reads. The table lists approximately 120,000 distinct CDR3 sequences, 25% to 30% of them singletons. Per germline, CDR1 SNHLY and CDR2 FYNNEI. With V trimmed by 8 bases and J by 0 bases, 3 bases remained unmatched. The length of the CDR3 is 13 residues. V and J are TRBV2 and TRBJ2-5, with 7 bases matching TRBD2. The source material was glioma tissue, nonneoplastic brain tissue, or PBMCs (not recorded which). The clonotype originates from a human donor with low-grade glioma or glioblastoma, undergoing nonglioma brain surgery, or in good health (not recorded which). CDR3 bases: TGTGCCAGCCCAGCGGGATACCAAGAGACCCAGTACTTC. Translated, it gives CASPAGYQETQYF.